This T cell receptor beta chain was sequenced during a study of CD8+ T cells in alopecia areata. Study information: Treatment of the treated patients consisted of oral tofacitinib, 5 to 10 mg twice daily.

The CDR3 runs 15 residues. Germline V gene data show CDR1 as SGHRS and CDR2 as YFSETQ. Trimming removed 4 bases from V and 2 bases from J, with 10 bases in between. Findings and caveats of the study: Relative to normal scalp, lesional scalp, especially alopecia totalis/universalis, showed higher clonality. With patients, TCR sharing proved less clear than in mice, a difference possibly related to HLA.

As the sequencing template, cDNA was produced by extracting RNA and reverse transcribing it. TCRdb's copy holds only in-frame clones and misses some; the assay was immunoSEQ multiplex PCR. The table lists roughly 250,000 clones, under 70% of them singletons. It was from PBMCs that CD4+ and CD8+ T cells were sorted. This clone was seen a handful of times. The antigen remains unidentified. The source is a human donor with alopecia areata. The V and J genes are TRBV5-1 and TRBJ2-6; a weak D match, TRBD1 (6 bases). This sample comprised CD4+ T cells sorted from blood, obtained at week 0. The CDR3 bases are TGCGCCAGCAGCACTACAGGGACTGGGGCCAACGTCCTGACTTTC. Protein sequence: CASSTTGTGANVLTF.